Presented here are 15 T cell receptor beta chains from one specimen sequenced in a study of blood T cell repertoires in COVID-19. Sequencing was performed with immunoSEQ multiplex PCR; in TCRdb, only in-frame clones are kept and a portion is missing. The sample lists a few hundred thousand clones; 75% to 90% were seen once. The specimen was peripheral blood. Receptors were obtained from a man aged 25 to 45 with acute or convalescent COVID-19.

This rearrangement joins TRBV12-3 or TRBV12-4 to TRBJ2-3; D is uncertain. The CDR3 consists of 13 residues. The V end was cut by 6 bases, the J end by 2 bases, with 9 bases between. The CDR3 DNA reads TGTGCCAGCAGCATGGAGACCACAGATACGCAGTATTTT. This translates into CASSMETTDTQYF.

This rearrangement joins TRBV3-1 (or the pseudogene TRBV3-2) to TRBJ2-7; 10 nucleotides match TRBD2. CDR1 and CDR2 (germline): LGHDT, YNNKEL (reference sequence). The CDR3 is made up of 16 amino acids. J was trimmed by 5 bases and V by 4 bases; bases with no gene match: 11. The CDR3 loop is CASSPKKAGGPNEQYF. Written as DNA, the CDR3 is TGTGCCAGCAGCCCGAAAAAAGCGGGAGGGCCCAACGAGCAGTACTTC.

This chain connects TRBV28 to TRBJ2-7; no firm D call. Germline CDR1 and CDR2: MDHEN and SYDVKM. V was clipped by 7 bases and J by 9 bases, with 13 bases between them. The CDR3 has 11 amino acids. The CDR3 reads CASTTRTGQYF. The CDR3 DNA is TGTGCCAGCACCACGCGAACGGGGCAGTACTTC.

Points on this clone: Other DNA sequences in the same sample also yield this CDR3. The chain combines TRBV5-1 with TRBJ2-1; 7 bases map to TRBD1. CDR3 length: 15 amino acids. The trim removed 0 bases at V and 1 base at J, leaving 1 base unmatched. Germline V lookup: CDR1 SGHRS, CDR2 YFSETQ. In DNA, the CDR3 is TGCGCCAGCAGCTTGGCACAGGGGTCCTACAATGAGCAGTTCTTC. Its translation: CASSLAQGSYNEQFF. The full variable domain, with the rest looked up from reference TRBV5-1 and TRBJ2-1, is KAGVTQTPRYLIKTRGQQVTLSCSPISGHRSVSWYQQTPGQGLQFLFEYFSETQRNKGNFPGRFSGRQFSNSRSEMNVSTLELGDSALYLCASSLAQGSYNEQFFGPGTRLTVL.

The chain combines TRBV5-5 with TRBJ2-1; D remains ambiguous. The V end was cut by 1 base, the J end by 1 base, with 3 bases between. This CDR3 is built from 13 residues. In germline, CDR1 is SGHKS, CDR2 YYEKEE (reference sequence). The CDR3 here is CASSLSSYNEQFF. Here the CDR3 DNA reads TGTGCCAGCAGCTTGTCTTCCTACAATGAGCAGTTCTTC. Supplemented by reference TRBV5-5 and TRBJ2-1, the full variable domain reads DAGVTQSPTHLIKTRGQQVTLRCSPISGHKSVSWYQQVLGQGPQFIFQYYEKEERGRGNFPDRFSARQFPNYSSELNVNALLLGDSALYLCASSLSSYNEQFFGPGTRLTVL.

This clone was seen once. The V call is TRBV6-1, the J call TRBJ2-2; 10 bases are shared with TRBD1. The CDR3 has 16 residues. Germline loops: CDR1 MNHNS, CDR2 SASEGT. Losses at the gene ends were 4 bases for V and 5 bases for J; bases not matched to a gene: 7. CDR3 loop: CASSGAGTGETGELFF. CDR3 coding DNA: TGTGCCAGCAGTGGAGCCGGGACAGGGGAAACCGGGGAGCTGTTTTTT.

This clone occurred once. The chain couples TRBV7-9 to TRBJ1-1; TRBD1 matches at 10 bases. There are 15 residues in the CDR3. CDR1 and CDR2 (germline): SEHNR, FQNEAQ (reference sequence). J was trimmed by 0 bases and V by 5 bases; bases with no gene match: 3. This chain's CDR3 is CASSPGQGMNTEAFF. The CDR3, as DNA: TGTGCCAGCAGCCCGGGACAGGGGATGAACACTGAAGCTTTCTTT.

This chain connects TRBV5-4 to TRBJ1-1; TRBD1 matches at 8 bases. This CDR3 is 15 amino acids long. V trimming: 0 bases; J trimming: 3 bases; junction bases outside the gene matches: 4. Germline lookup yields CDR1 SGHNT and CDR2 YYREEE (reference sequence). The CDR3 DNA is TGTGCCAGCAGCTTGGGAGACAGGGGATACACTGAAGCTTTCTTT. Protein sequence: CASSLGDRGYTEAFF.

The gene calls are TRBV5-1 and TRBJ2-3; a possible D gene is TRBD2 (6 bases). Trimming pared 3 bases from V and 0 bases from J, leaving 14 bases between. The CDR3 is 16 amino acids. Per germline, CDR1 SGHRS and CDR2 YFSETQ. CDR3 nucleotide sequence: TGCGCCAGCAGCTCGGAGGGCAGTTTAAGCACAGATACGCAGTATTTT. Protein product: CASSSEGSLSTDTQYF. The variable domain in full, with the rest retrieved from reference TRBV5-1 and TRBJ2-3, is KAGVTQTPRYLIKTRGQQVTLSCSPISGHRSVSWYQQTPGQGLQFLFEYFSETQRNKGNFPGRFSGRQFSNSRSEMNVSTLELGDSALYLCASSSEGSLSTDTQYFGPGTRLTVL.

The gene calls are TRBV11-2 and TRBJ1-2, with a weak D call TRBD1 (6 bases). The CDR3 covers 16 residues. Between the trimmed V and J ends, which lost 4 bases and 7 bases, there was a span of 22 bases. Germline CDR1 reads SGHAT; CDR2 reads FQNNGV. The CDR3 nucleotides read TGTGCCAGCAGCTCTGGGGTGGGGGCCGGGACGTTTGGCTACACCTTC. Protein: CASSSGVGAGTFGYTF. Using reference TRBV11-2 and TRBJ1-2 for the parts outside the CDR3, the full variable domain is EAGVAQSPRYKIIEKRQSVAFWCNPISGHATLYWYQQILGQGPKLLIQFQNNGVVDDSQLPKDRFSAERLKGVDSTLKIQPAKLEDSAVYLCASSSGVGAGTFGYTFGSGTRLTVV.

The J gene is TRBJ2-7, the V gene TRBV5-4; 8 nucleotides align to TRBD2. The CDR3 length is 14 residues. V shed 3 bases, J shed 4 bases, and the junction held 6 bases outside the gene matches. From germline, CDR1 is SGHNT and CDR2 YYREEE (reference sequence). The CDR3 loop is CASSSRGGGYEQYF. The DNA of the CDR3 is TGTGCCAGCAGCTCACGGGGGGGCGGATACGAGCAGTACTTC.

This clone appeared a few times. V gene TRBV6-5 combines with J gene TRBJ2-7; D not resolved. V dropped 2 bases and J dropped 6 bases, with 14 bases sitting between them. The CDR3 sequence is 14 residues long. Germline CDR1 MNHEY, CDR2 SVGAGI. CDR3 sequence: CASSYDNRPGEQYF. The CDR3, as DNA: TGTGCCAGCAGTTACGACAACCGACCAGGCGAGCAGTACTTC.

CDR3: CASSFVGGPDEQFF. The CDR3 region has the DNA TGTGCCAGCAGCTTCGTGGGAGGGCCGGATGAGCAGTTCTTC. This chain uses TRBV7-2 with TRBJ2-1, with TRBD2 matching over 7 bases. J was trimmed by 8 bases and V by 3 bases; bases with no gene match: 7. The CDR3 length is 14 residues. The germline V gene encodes CDR1 SGHTA and CDR2 FQGNSA.

The chain joins TRBV4-2 to TRBJ2-5; 9 nucleotides line up with TRBD2. This CDR3 has 16 residues. V lost 1 base to trimming and J lost 5 bases; unmatched junction nucleotides: 8. The germline gives CDR1 LGHNA, CDR2 YNFKEQ. The CDR3 loop reads CASSQGSGGARETQYF. In nucleotides, the CDR3 is TGTGCCAGCAGCCAAGGTAGCGGGGGAGCGAGGGAGACCCAGTACTTC.

The chain carries TRBV10-3 and TRBJ1-2; weak D call: TRBD1 (6 bases). Trimming removed 2 bases from V and 2 bases from J, with 18 bases in between. The CDR3 is made up of 17 amino acids. Germline assignment: CDR1 ENHRY and CDR2 SYGVKD. CDR3 nucleotide sequence: TGTGCCATCAGTGAGGCGACAGGACGAGCCGTCAACTATGGCTACACCTTC. Its translation is CAISEATGRAVNYGYTF.